This TCR beta chain was retrieved from a study of blood T cell repertoires in COVID-19. On the study more broadly: Some COVID-19 samples were acute and others convalescent; all came from the United States, Italy and Spain. Nucleic acid was either cDNA or gDNA, and it came from T cells, B-cell-depleted T cells, or PBMCs.

Sequenced by immunoSEQ multiplex PCR; TCRdb stores in-frame clones only, minus some. The profile shows some 91,000 clones, about nine tenths of them singletons. CDR3 length equals 14 residues. Looked up from germline, CDR1 is MNHEY and CDR2 is SVGAGI. Trimming stripped 6 bases from V and 2 bases from J, with 13 bases between. J is TRBJ1-2 and V is TRBV6-5; D is undetermined. Input material: peripheral blood. This receptor was identified in a man aged 55 to 69 with acute or convalescent COVID-19. CDR3: CASRPPGNNYGYTF. The CDR3 nucleotides read TGTGCCAGCAGGCCCCCCGGGAACAACTATGGCTACACCTTC.